This passage covers 30 T cell receptor beta chains from one sample sequenced in a study of OX40 agonist ivuxolimab in advanced cancers. Sequencing was performed with immunoSEQ multiplex PCR; in TCRdb, only in-frame clones are kept and a portion is missing. There are 80,000 to 100,000 clones in the sample; approximately 94% occur only once, and over 2.5% lies in the top ten. Sequenced here: CD4+ or CD8+ T cells sorted from blood, sampled in a trial of the OX40 agonist ivuxolimab. Receptors originate from an adult with an advanced solid tumor such as melanoma, head and neck, liver or kidney cancer.

Comments on this clone: The junction differs from germline at one of its ends, possibly a read error. The sample has other DNA sequences that encode this CDR3 too. The rearrangement joins TRBV4-1 to TRBJ2-3, with 11 bases that match TRBD1. There are 16 residues in the CDR3. Germline V gene data show CDR1 as MGHRA and CDR2 as YSYEKL. CDR3 nucleotide sequence: TGTGCCAGCAGCCAAGACGGGACAGGGGGAGAGAGGACGCAGTATTTT. It is translated as CASSQDGTGGERTQYF.

CDR3 region: CATSRDRGGEKLFF. CDR3 DNA sequence: TGTGCCACCAGCAGAGACAGGGGAGGTGAAAAACTGTTTTTT. The V gene is TRBV15, the J gene TRBJ1-4; tentatively, D is TRBD1 (6 bases). The CDR3 spans 14 residues. Germline-derived CDR1 and CDR2 are LNHNV and YYDKDF (reference sequence). The germline V and J ends were trimmed by 0 bases and 7 bases, with 9 bases remaining between them.

The chain employs TRBV6-5 and TRBJ1-5; D gene ambiguous. V was cut by 6 bases and J by 0 bases, with 3 bases left in between. The germline CDR1 and CDR2 sequences are MNHEY and SVGAGI. This CDR3 is 12 amino acids long. The CDR3 DNA is TGTGCCAGCAGGCCTAGCAATCAGCCCCAGCATTTT. It encodes CASRPSNQPQHF.

This clone is a singleton in its sample. The chain recombines TRBV2 with TRBJ2-1; D call uncertain. Deletions cut 8 bases from V and 6 bases from J, with 2 bases between. Germline-derived CDR1 and CDR2 are SNHLY and FYNNEI. The CDR3 is 9 residues long. This CDR3 is CASSNEQFF. CDR3 coding DNA: TGTGCCAGCTCCAATGAGCAGTTCTTC.

The chain links TRBV4-1 to TRBJ2-1; D not certain. There are 13 residues in the CDR3. CDR1 MGHRA and CDR2 YSYEKL come from the germline V gene. V was pared by 2 bases and J by 7 bases, with 9 bases between. CDR3 in amino acids: CASSQQFSNEQFF. CDR3 sequence (DNA): TGCGCCAGCAGCCAACAGTTCTCTAATGAGCAGTTCTTC.

This clone was recorded only once. The chain joins TRBV10-3 to TRBJ2-7; 15 nucleotides align to TRBD2. This CDR3 is 17 amino acids long. With V trimmed by 3 bases and J by 3 bases, 6 bases remained unmatched. Germline V gives CDR1 ENHRY, CDR2 SYGVKD. In DNA, the CDR3 is TGTGCCATCAGTGATAGGACTAGCGGGAGGGCCGTCTACGAGCAGTACTTC. It is translated as CAISDRTSGRAVYEQYF.

The chain links TRBV2 to TRBJ2-7; no reliable D call. The length of the CDR3 is 13 residues. CDR1 is SNHLY, CDR2 FYNNEI, per germline. V was trimmed by 6 bases and J by 1 base, leaving 10 bases between them. The CDR3 coding sequence is TGTGCCAGCAGGCCCGGGCAGTCCTACGAGCAGTACTTC. Encoded protein: CASRPGQSYEQYF.

V usage is TRBV7-9 and J usage is TRBJ1-1; D might be TRBD1 (5 bases). V was cut by 4 bases and J by 6 bases, with 18 bases left in between. Germline CDR1 reads SEHNR; CDR2 reads FQNEAQ (reference sequence). This CDR3 spans 15 amino acids. CDR3 DNA: TGTGCCAGCAGCTCTCCCGGGATGGGGGGTTCTGAAGCTTTCTTT. It encodes CASSSPGMGGSEAFF. Complete variable domain (other parts from reference TRBV7-9 and TRBJ1-1): DTGVSQNPRHKITKRGQNVTFRCDPISEHNRLYWYRQTLGQGPEFLTYFQNEAQLEKSRLLSDRFSAERPKGSFSTLEIQRTEQGDSAMYLCASSSPGMGGSEAFFGQGTRLTVV.

This rearrangement joins TRBV2 to TRBJ2-3, with D possibly TRBD2 on 6 matching bases. Germline V gene data show CDR1 as SNHLY and CDR2 as FYNNEI. The CDR3 covers 15 residues. V was pared by 6 bases and J by 0 bases, with 13 bases between. The CDR3 sequence is CASSLSGFSTDTQYF. The CDR3 DNA is TGTGCCAGCAGCCTGAGCGGGTTTAGCACAGATACGCAGTATTTT.

The chain is built from TRBV6-5 and TRBJ1-1, with no clear D. This CDR3 has 11 amino acids. V lost 11 bases and J lost 5, with 12 bases in between. Germline V gives CDR1 MNHEY, CDR2 SVGAGI. CDR3 nucleotide sequence: TGTGCCGTAGGCCGGCAGACTGAAGCTTTCTTT. Residues: CAVGRQTEAFF.

The chain links TRBV7-8 to TRBJ1-1; the match to TRBD1 covers 7 bases. The CDR3 is 17 residues long. The V gene's germline CDR1 is SGHVS and CDR2 FQNEAQ. Germline trimming cut 5 bases from V and 2 bases from J; bases unmatched to any gene: 14. CDR3 protein: CASSHSTSTGDNTEAFF. CDR3 nucleotides: TGTGCCAGCAGCCATAGTACGTCTACAGGGGATAACACTGAAGCTTTCTTT. Full variable domain (outside the CDR3, taken from reference TRBV7-8 and TRBJ1-1): GAGVSQSPRYKVAKRGQDVALRCDPISGHVSLFWYQQALGQGPEFLTYFQNEAQLDKSGLPSDRFFAERPEGSVSTLKIQRTQQEDSAVYLCASSHSTSTGDNTEAFFGQGTRLTVV.

The genes are TRBV28 and TRBJ2-2; TRBD2 aligns across 11 bases. V lost 1 base and J lost 6; bases outside the gene matches: 1. The CDR3 contains 15 residues. Germline CDR1 and CDR2: MDHEN and SYDVKM. The CDR3 DNA sequence: TGTGCCAGCAGTTTATTACTAGCGGGAGCCGGGGAGCTGTTTTTT. It translates to CASSLLLAGAGELFF.

V is TRBV5-8 and J is TRBJ1-2; the D gene is possibly TRBD1 (6 bases). This CDR3 comprises 15 residues. V lost 6 bases and J 6 bases, leaving 21 bases between the germline ends. The V gene's germline CDR1 is SGHTS and CDR2 YDEGEE. In DNA form, the CDR3 reads TGTGCCAGCATCTCCCTCCAATTGACAGGTGATGGCTACACCTTC. Translation: CASISLQLTGDGYTF.

This clone was counted a single time. The chain uses TRBV27 and TRBJ2-7; possible D gene TRBD2, 5 bases. The CDR3 covers 14 residues. Per germline, CDR1 MNHEY and CDR2 SMNVEV (reference sequence). V lost 3 bases to trimming and J lost 2 bases, with 11 bases between them. CDR3 residues: CASSFDGMTYEQYF. The DNA for the CDR3 is TGTGCCAGCAGTTTTGACGGGATGACCTACGAGCAGTACTTC.

The J gene is TRBJ2-7, the V gene TRBV27; TRBD1 matches 7 bases. Germline CDR1 and CDR2: MNHEY and SMNVEV (reference sequence). This CDR3 is built from 15 residues. The ends lost 5 bases at V and 3 bases at J; junction bases unmatched: 10. The CDR3 reads CASSLWTTGVYEQYF. The CDR3 DNA is TGTGCCAGCAGTCTTTGGACCACAGGGGTCTACGAGCAGTACTTC.

The chain links TRBV9 to TRBJ2-5; 10 bases are shared with TRBD2. Germline V CDR1 and CDR2: SGDLS, YYNGEE. V dropped 2 bases and J dropped 5; count of bases not matched to a gene: 9. The CDR3 contains 16 residues. Here the CDR3 DNA reads TGTGCCAGCAGCGTGGACCTGACTAGCGGGTGGGAGACCCAGTACTTC. Its protein product is CASSVDLTSGWETQYF.

The gene calls are TRBV27 and TRBJ1-1; 8 bases line up with TRBD1. V trimming: 3 bases; J trimming: 6 bases; junction bases outside the gene matches: 3. This CDR3 is 13 amino acids long. CDR1 and CDR2 (germline): MNHEY, SMNVEV (reference sequence). CDR3 residues: CASSFQGAAEAFF. The CDR3 DNA follows: TGTGCCAGCAGTTTTCAGGGGGCGGCTGAAGCTTTCTTT.

This sequence joins TRBV6-5 and TRBJ1-3; D gene uncertain. The CDR3 consists of 13 residues. Germline lookup yields CDR1 MNHEY and CDR2 SVGAGI. Trimming pared 0 bases from V and 3 bases from J, leaving 3 bases between. CDR3 DNA: TGTGCCAGCAGTTACTCAGGTGGAAACACCATATATTTT. Its protein is CASSYSGGNTIYF.

This chain joins TRBV5-4 and TRBJ2-2; TRBD2 aligns across 8 bases. After removal of 4 bases from V and 4 bases from J, the junction contained 9 bases not matched to a gene. CDR1 is SGHNT, CDR2 YYREEE, per germline (reference sequence). The CDR3 runs to 16 residues. The CDR3 nucleotides are TGTGCCAGCAGCGACTGGGCGGGGGGCCTCACCGGGGAGCTGTTTTTT. It specifies CASSDWAGGLTGELFF.

The chain joins TRBV27 to TRBJ2-3; 13 bases map to TRBD2. Trimming removed 5 bases from V and 7 bases from J; junction bases left unmatched: 12. Germline V CDR1 and CDR2: MNHEY, SMNVEV (reference sequence). The CDR3 consists of 17 residues. This CDR3 reads CASSLTGTSGDSNTQYF. DNA of the CDR3: TGTGCCAGCAGTCTAACAGGGACTAGCGGGGATTCGAATACGCAGTATTTT.

V is TRBV12-5 and J is TRBJ2-7; 10 positions match TRBD1. The germline V gene has CDR1 LGHNT and CDR2 FRNRAP. The CDR3 has 14 amino acids. V shed 5 bases and J 4 bases; nucleotides not matched to a gene: 5. The CDR3 DNA reads TGTGCTAGTGGTCGGACAGGGGGTCTGTACGAGCAGTACTTC. Its translation: CASGRTGGLYEQYF.

The chain joins TRBV27 to TRBJ2-2; no reliable D call. Germline CDR1 MNHEY, CDR2 SMNVEV (reference sequence). V lost 8 bases, J lost 5 bases, and 6 bases lay in between. The CDR3 has 11 residues. The CDR3 DNA reads as TGTGCCAGCTCTGGTACCGGGGAGCTGTTTTTT. It encodes CASSGTGELFF.

The chain joins TRBV28 to TRBJ1-2; possibly TRBD1 for D (6 bases). Trimming left V 10 bases short and J 5 bases short, with 14 bases between. Germline V gene data show CDR1 as MDHEN and CDR2 as SYDVKM. The CDR3 has 12 amino acids. The DNA for the CDR3 is TGTGCCACCGATAGGGGGGGGTATGGCTACACCTTC. Translation gives CATDRGGYGYTF.

The chain is built from TRBV27 and TRBJ2-7; TRBD2 might be the D (5 bases). This CDR3 has 14 amino acids. The germline V gene has CDR1 MNHEY and CDR2 SMNVEV (reference sequence). V was clipped by 5 bases and J by 4 bases, with 15 bases between them. CDR3 in DNA: TGTGCCAGCAGTCCGGGAAGACATGGATACGAGCAGTACTTC. Translated, it gives CASSPGRHGYEQYF.

The V call is TRBV2, the J call TRBJ1-1; D unresolved. The length of the CDR3 is 12 residues. V shed 2 bases and J shed 3 bases, with 4 bases lying between them. Per germline, CDR1 SNHLY and CDR2 FYNNEI. The CDR3 nucleotides read TGTGCCAGCAGTGAACCCTACACTGAAGCTTTCTTT. Translated, it gives CASSEPYTEAFF.

The chain combines TRBV7-8 with TRBJ2-3, with D unclear. V was shortened by 2 bases and J by 2 bases, with 11 bases between the two germline ends. Germline-derived CDR1 and CDR2 are SGHVS and FQNEAQ. This CDR3 contains 15 residues. CDR3 residues: CASSLTGPITDTQYF. CDR3 coding DNA: TGTGCCAGCAGCTTAACTGGACCGATCACAGATACGCAGTATTTT.

The V gene is TRBV5-6, the J gene TRBJ1-6; a weak D match, TRBD1 (5 bases). Germline V CDR1 and CDR2: SGHDT, YYEEEE. The CDR3 extends over 14 amino acids. Trimming took 4 bases from V and 6 from J, leaving 11 bases between them. The CDR3 DNA sequence: TGTGCCAGCAGCCCCACAGGATTTAATTCACCCCTCCACTTT. It is translated as CASSPTGFNSPLHF.

This sequence joins TRBV2 and TRBJ2-5; the D gene could be TRBD1 or TRBD2 (5 bases each). Trimming removed 7 bases at V and 5 bases at J, with 14 bases between. The CDR3 is 13 amino acids. The germline CDR1 and CDR2 sequences are SNHLY and FYNNEI. The CDR3 protein is CASTGPFRETQYF. CDR3 DNA: TGTGCCAGCACGGGGCCGTTCCGGGAGACCCAGTACTTC. The full variable domain, with the rest looked up from reference TRBV2 and TRBJ2-5, is EPEVTQTPSHQVTQMGQEVILRCVPISNHLYFYWYRQILGQKVEFLVSFYNNEISEKSEIFDDQFSVERPDGSNFTLKIRSTKLEDSAMYFCASTGPFRETQYFGPGTRLLVL.

This chain uses TRBV19 with TRBJ2-1; D is possibly TRBD1 or TRBD2 (5 bases each). CDR1 LNHDA and CDR2 SQIVND come from the germline V gene (reference sequence). This CDR3 is built from 14 residues. The V and J ends lost 5 bases and 7 bases respectively, with 15 bases between them. Written as DNA, the CDR3 is TGTGCCAGTAGTGCAGGTTTGGGGGTGAATGAGCAGTTCTTC. It translates to CASSAGLGVNEQFF. Drawing the rest from reference TRBV19 and TRBJ2-1, the complete variable domain is DGGITQSPKYLFRKEGQNVTLSCEQNLNHDAMYWYRQDPGQGLRLIYYSQIVNDFQKGDIAEGYSVSREKKESFPLTVTSAQKNPTAFYLCASSAGLGVNEQFFGPGTRLTVL.

The J gene is TRBJ1-5, the V gene TRBV28; possible D gene TRBD1, 5 bases. Germline V CDR1 and CDR2: MDHEN, SYDVKM. V was cut by 5 bases and J by 0 bases, with 23 bases left in between. CDR3 size: 19 residues. The CDR3 region is CASSDLQGETRNSNQPQHF. CDR3 DNA: TGTGCCAGCAGTGATTTGCAAGGGGAAACTAGAAATAGCAATCAGCCCCAGCATTTT.